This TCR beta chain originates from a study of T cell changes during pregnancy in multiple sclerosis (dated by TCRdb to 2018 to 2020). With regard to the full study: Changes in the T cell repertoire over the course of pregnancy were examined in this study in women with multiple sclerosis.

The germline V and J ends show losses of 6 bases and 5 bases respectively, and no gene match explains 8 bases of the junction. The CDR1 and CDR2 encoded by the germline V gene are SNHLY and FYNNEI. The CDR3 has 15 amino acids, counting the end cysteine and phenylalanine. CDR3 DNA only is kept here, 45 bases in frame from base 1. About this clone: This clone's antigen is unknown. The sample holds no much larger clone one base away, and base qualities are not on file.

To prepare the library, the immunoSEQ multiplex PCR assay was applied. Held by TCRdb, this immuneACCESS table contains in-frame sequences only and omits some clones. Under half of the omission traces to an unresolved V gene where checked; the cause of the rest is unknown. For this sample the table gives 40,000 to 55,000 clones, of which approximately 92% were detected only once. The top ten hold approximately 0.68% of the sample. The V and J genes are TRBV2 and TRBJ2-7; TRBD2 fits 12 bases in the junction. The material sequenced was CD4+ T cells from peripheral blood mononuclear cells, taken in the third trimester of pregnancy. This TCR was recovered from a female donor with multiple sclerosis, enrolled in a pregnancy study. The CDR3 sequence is CASSALTSGGDEQYF. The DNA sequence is TGTGCCAGCAGCGCCCTGACTAGCGGGGGCGACGAGCAGTACTTC.